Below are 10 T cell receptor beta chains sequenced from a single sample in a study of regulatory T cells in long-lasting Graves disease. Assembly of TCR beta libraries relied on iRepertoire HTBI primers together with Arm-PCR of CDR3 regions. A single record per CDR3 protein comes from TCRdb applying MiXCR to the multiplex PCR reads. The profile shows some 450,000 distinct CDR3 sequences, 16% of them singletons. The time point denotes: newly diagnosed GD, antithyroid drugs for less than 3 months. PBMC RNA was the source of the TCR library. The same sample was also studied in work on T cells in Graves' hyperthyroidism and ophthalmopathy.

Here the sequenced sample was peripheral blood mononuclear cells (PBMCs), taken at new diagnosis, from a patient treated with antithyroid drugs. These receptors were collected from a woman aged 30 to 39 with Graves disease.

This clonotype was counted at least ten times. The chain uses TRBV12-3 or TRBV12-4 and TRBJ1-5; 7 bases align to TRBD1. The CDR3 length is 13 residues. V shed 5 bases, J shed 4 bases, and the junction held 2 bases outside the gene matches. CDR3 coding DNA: TGTGCCAGCAGTCTACAGGGGAATCAGCCCCAGCATTTT. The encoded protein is CASSLQGNQPQHF.

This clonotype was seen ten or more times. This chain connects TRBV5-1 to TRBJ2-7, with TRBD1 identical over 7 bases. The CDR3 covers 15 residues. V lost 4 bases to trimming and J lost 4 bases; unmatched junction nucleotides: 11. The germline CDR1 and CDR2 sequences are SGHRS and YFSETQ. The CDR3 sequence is CASSLLPGTDYEQYF. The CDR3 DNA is TGCGCCAGCAGCCTACTCCCCGGGACAGATTACGAGCAGTACTTC.

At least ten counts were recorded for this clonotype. The CDR3 loop is CASSLTSALTYEQYF. The CDR3 coding sequence is TGCGCCAGCAGCTTGACTAGCGCCCTAACCTACGAGCAGTACTTC. The chain joins TRBV5-1 to TRBJ2-7; 7 positions match TRBD2. The CDR3 covers 15 residues. Germline V CDR1 and CDR2: SGHRS, YFSETQ. V shed 1 base, J shed 2 bases, and the junction held 6 bases outside the gene matches.

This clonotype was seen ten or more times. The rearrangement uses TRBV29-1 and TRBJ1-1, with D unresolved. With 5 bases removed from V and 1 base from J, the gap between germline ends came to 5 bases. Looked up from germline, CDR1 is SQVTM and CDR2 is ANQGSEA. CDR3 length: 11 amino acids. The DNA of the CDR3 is TGCAGCGTTCCAAGGAACACTGAAGCTTTCTTT. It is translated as CSVPRNTEAFF.

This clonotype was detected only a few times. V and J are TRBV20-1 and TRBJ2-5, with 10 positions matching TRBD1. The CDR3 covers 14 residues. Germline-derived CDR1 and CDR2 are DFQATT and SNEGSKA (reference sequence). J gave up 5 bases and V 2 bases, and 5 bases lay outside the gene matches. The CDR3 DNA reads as TGCAGTGCTAGATCGACAGGGGGCGATGAGACCCAGTACTTC. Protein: CSARSTGGDETQYF.

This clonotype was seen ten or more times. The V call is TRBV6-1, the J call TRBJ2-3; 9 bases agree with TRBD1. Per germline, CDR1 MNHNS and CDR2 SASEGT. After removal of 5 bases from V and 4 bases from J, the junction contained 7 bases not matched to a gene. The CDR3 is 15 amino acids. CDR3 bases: TGTGCCAGCAGTCCGGGACAGGGAAGACCAGATACGCAGTATTTT. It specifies CASSPGQGRPDTQYF.

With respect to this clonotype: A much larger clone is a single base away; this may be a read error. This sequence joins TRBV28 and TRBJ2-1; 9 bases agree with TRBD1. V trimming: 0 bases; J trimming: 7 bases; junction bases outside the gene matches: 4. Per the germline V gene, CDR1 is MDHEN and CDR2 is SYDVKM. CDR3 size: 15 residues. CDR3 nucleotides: TGTGCCAGCAGTTTATGGGGACAGGGCCTAAATGAGCAGTTCTTC. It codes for CASSLWGQGLNEQFF.

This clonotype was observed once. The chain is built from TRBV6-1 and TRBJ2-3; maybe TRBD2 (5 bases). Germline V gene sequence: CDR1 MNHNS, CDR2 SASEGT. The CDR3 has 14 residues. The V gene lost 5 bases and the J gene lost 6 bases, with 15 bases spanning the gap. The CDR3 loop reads CASSISEALDTQYF. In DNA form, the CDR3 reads TGTGCCAGCAGTATATCGGAGGCTCTGGATACGCAGTATTTT.

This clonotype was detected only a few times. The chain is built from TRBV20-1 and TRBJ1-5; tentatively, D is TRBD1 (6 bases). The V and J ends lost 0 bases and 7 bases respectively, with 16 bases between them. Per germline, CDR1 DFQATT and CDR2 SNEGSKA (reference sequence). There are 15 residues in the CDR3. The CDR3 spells CSARDWGLVGQPQHF. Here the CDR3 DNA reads TGCAGTGCTAGAGATTGGGGGCTGGTTGGGCAGCCCCAGCATTTT.

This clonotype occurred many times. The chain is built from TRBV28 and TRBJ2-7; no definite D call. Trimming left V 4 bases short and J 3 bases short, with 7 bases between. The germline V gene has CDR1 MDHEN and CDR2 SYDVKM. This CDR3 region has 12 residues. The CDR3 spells CASSSSIYEQYF. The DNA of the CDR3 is TGTGCCAGCAGTTCCTCAATCTACGAGCAGTACTTC.